These 30 T cell receptor beta chains originate from one sample sequenced in a study of neurological immune-mediated disorders. TCRdb called the 5' RACE reads again in MiXCR, with one record for every CDR3 protein. The table records around 40,000 distinct CDR3 sequences, 6% to 7.5% of them present only once. Sequenced input: CD4+ T cells from blood. These TCRs come from a man in his fifties or sixties in good health.

This clonotype occurred many times. The rearrangement links TRBV6-2 or TRBV6-3 to TRBJ2-1; 9 positions agree with TRBD1. Germline assignment: CDR1 MNHEY and CDR2 SVGEGT. With V trimmed by 5 bases and J by 6 bases, 11 bases remained unmatched. The CDR3 extends over 16 amino acids. CDR3 coding DNA: TGTGCCAGCAGTCCCCGGGACAGGGTTCTTCCCAATGAGCAGTTCTTC. Amino acids: CASSPRDRVLPNEQFF.

At least ten counts were recorded for this clonotype. The J gene is TRBJ2-1, the V gene TRBV2; 10 positions agree with TRBD2. V lost 5 bases to trimming and J lost 8 bases; unmatched junction nucleotides: 15. The length of the CDR3 is 17 residues. Looked up from germline, CDR1 is SNHLY and CDR2 is FYNNEI. Written as DNA, the CDR3 is TGTGCCAGCAGTTACATCTTGACTAGCGGGTCTGGGGATGAGCAGTTCTTC. This gives the protein CASSYILTSGSGDEQFF. Combining the CDR3 with reference TRBV2 and TRBJ2-1 gives the whole variable domain EPEVTQTPSHQVTQMGQEVILRCVPISNHLYFYWYRQILGQKVEFLVSFYNNEISEKSEIFDDQFSVERPDGSNFTLKIRSTKLEDSAMYFCASSYILTSGSGDEQFFGPGTRLTVL.

This clonotype was counted ten times or more. The CDR3 loop is CSVTGGGRNTEAFF. In DNA, the CDR3 is TGCAGCGTGACAGGGGGCGGGAGGAACACTGAAGCTTTCTTT. The V and J genes are TRBV29-1 and TRBJ1-1; 10 bases line up with TRBD1. CDR3 size: 14 residues. V lost 6 bases, J lost 1 base, and 5 bases stayed unmatched. Germline loops: CDR1 SQVTM, CDR2 ANQGSEA.

The sample holds many counts of this clonotype. This chain links TRBV3-1 with TRBJ1-1, with D perhaps matching TRBD1 (5 bases). Germline-derived CDR1 and CDR2 are LGHDT and YNNKEL (reference sequence). Trimming left V 0 bases short and J 4 bases short, with 12 bases between. The CDR3 extends over 15 amino acids. In nucleotides, the CDR3 is TGTGCCAGCAGCCAAGACGGGGGAGTTGGCACTGAAGCTTTCTTT. Translation: CASSQDGGVGTEAFF.

The sample holds many counts of this clonotype. The chain has TRBV10-3 and TRBJ2-7; TRBD1 aligns across 9 bases. CDR3 size: 13 residues. Germline V CDR1 and CDR2: ENHRY, SYGVKD. The J segment lost 4 bases and the V segment lost 8 bases, leaving 6 bases of the junction unmatched. DNA for the CDR3: TGTGCCATCTCGTGGGACAGGGAATACGAGCAGTACTTC. Translating gives CAISWDREYEQYF.

This clonotype was counted at least ten times. This chain joins TRBV7-3 and TRBJ2-2; 7 nucleotides line up with TRBD1. The CDR3 totals 15 residues. V dropped 5 bases and J dropped 6; count of bases not matched to a gene: 9. Germline V gives CDR1 SGHTA, CDR2 FQGTGA. CDR3 sequence: CASSPTGSSAGELFF. In nucleotides, the CDR3 is TGTGCCAGCAGCCCGACAGGGAGCTCAGCCGGGGAGCTGTTTTTT.

This clonotype has at least ten counts. V usage is TRBV12-3 or TRBV12-4 and J usage is TRBJ1-1; D is perhaps TRBD1 (6 bases). The V and J ends lost 6 bases and 1 base respectively, with 12 bases between them. The CDR3 extends over 14 amino acids. CDR3 amino acids: CASSHRVENTEAFF. CDR3 nucleotide sequence: TGTGCCAGCAGCCACAGGGTGGAGAACACTGAAGCTTTCTTT.

This clonotype showed up just a few times. This chain joins TRBV30 and TRBJ2-7; D unresolved. The CDR3 covers 12 residues. Per the germline V gene, CDR1 is GTSNPN and CDR2 is SVGIG (reference sequence). The V gene lost 3 bases and the J gene lost 2 bases, with 8 bases spanning the gap. DNA of the CDR3: TGTGCCTGGAGCGCCACCGCCTACGAGCAGTACTTC. Amino acid sequence: CAWSATAYEQYF.

At least ten counts were recorded for this clonotype. The V and J genes are TRBV7-2 and TRBJ2-3, with unresolved D. This CDR3 is 16 amino acids long. CDR1 SGHTA and CDR2 FQGNSA come from the germline V gene. V was pared by 5 bases and J by 0 bases, with 15 bases between. In nucleotides, the CDR3 is TGTGCCAGCAGCCCCCGCCCACACCCTAGCACAGATACGCAGTATTTT. Its protein is CASSPRPHPSTDTQYF.

The table lists this clonotype with many counts. V is TRBV25-1 and J is TRBJ2-5, with D possibly called TRBD1 or TRBD2 (5 bases each). This CDR3 comprises 12 residues. CDR1 and CDR2 from the germline V gene are MGHDK and SYGVNS. V was cut by 7 bases and J by 6 bases, with 12 bases left in between. CDR3 DNA: TGTGCCAGCAAGGGGCTGGGACAGACCCAGTACTTC. Translated: CASKGLGQTQYF.

This clonotype has a count of ten or more. The chain carries TRBV5-1 and TRBJ2-1; 7 bases match TRBD2. CDR1 is SGHRS, CDR2 YFSETQ, per germline. The CDR3 runs to 16 residues. With V trimmed by 4 bases and J by 0 bases, 7 bases remained unmatched. CDR3 protein: CASSLTSVSSYNEQFF. The CDR3 nucleotides read TGCGCCAGCAGCCTTACTAGCGTGTCCTCCTACAATGAGCAGTTCTTC.

This clonotype appeared many times. The chain is built from TRBV7-2 and TRBJ1-3, with D unresolved. There are 14 residues in the CDR3. Trimming pared 4 bases from V and 0 bases from J, leaving 7 bases between. Germline CDR1 is SGHTA and CDR2 is FQGNSA. The CDR3: CASSSLASGNTIYF. The CDR3, as DNA: TGTGCCAGCAGCTCCTTAGCCTCTGGAAACACCATATATTTT.

This clonotype was observed many times. The J gene is TRBJ2-7, the V gene TRBV14; a weak D match, TRBD1 (7 bases). Trimming removed 4 bases at V and 4 bases at J, with 20 bases between. Germline V lookup: CDR1 SGHDN, CDR2 FVKESK. This CDR3 has 16 amino acids. CDR3 bases: TGTGCCAGCAGCCCTCTGGGGGGACAGAGAATTTACGAGCAGTACTTC. It specifies CASSPLGGQRIYEQYF.

This clonotype was detected many times. V usage is TRBV7-2 and J usage is TRBJ2-7; 9 bases agree with TRBD2. Trimming cost V 5 bases and J 3 bases; bases outside gene matches: 2. Per the germline V gene, CDR1 is SGHTA and CDR2 is FQGNSA. The CDR3 sequence is 13 residues long. CDR3 region: CASSRSGGYEQYF. The CDR3 bases are TGTGCCAGCAGCCGTAGCGGGGGCTACGAGCAGTACTTC.

This clonotype was recorded many times. The J gene is TRBJ1-1, the V gene TRBV5-1; D gene ambiguous. V was clipped by 0 bases and J by 11 bases, with 17 bases between them. Germline V CDR1 and CDR2: SGHRS, YFSETQ. The CDR3 sequence is 14 residues long. CDR3 DNA: TGCGCCAGCAGCTTGGAGGTCCTTCGGGCGGTCGCTTTCTTT. This sequence encodes CASSLEVLRAVAFF.

This clonotype has just a few counts. The chain is built from TRBV19 and TRBJ1-5; TRBD1 matches 8 bases. This CDR3 comprises 15 residues. V lost 1 base to trimming and J lost 7 bases; unmatched junction nucleotides: 6. From germline, CDR1 is LNHDA and CDR2 SQIVND (reference sequence). The CDR3 reads CASSIGGDRRQPQHF. CDR3 DNA: TGTGCCAGTAGTATAGGAGGGGACAGGAGGCAGCCCCAGCATTTT.

This clonotype was recorded many times. The chain carries TRBV7-9 and TRBJ2-3, with 14 nucleotides matching TRBD2. Germline-derived CDR1 and CDR2 are SEHNR and FQNEAQ (reference sequence). The CDR3 is 19 residues long. Trimming at V came to 7 bases and at J to 2 bases, leaving 14 bases not matched to a gene. This CDR3 is CASNEPGLAGVESTDTQYF. CDR3 bases: TGTGCCAGCAACGAGCCGGGACTAGCGGGAGTAGAGTCCACAGATACGCAGTATTTT. The full variable domain, with the rest looked up from reference TRBV7-9 and TRBJ2-3, is DTGVSQNPRHKITKRGQNVTFRCDPISEHNRLYWYRQTLGQGPEFLTYFQNEAQLEKSRLLSDRFSAERPKGSFSTLEIQRTEQGDSAMYLCASNEPGLAGVESTDTQYFGPGTRLTVL.

This clonotype counts as medium-sized. This rearrangement joins TRBV20-1 to TRBJ2-1, with D possibly being TRBD1 (6 bases). There are 12 residues in the CDR3. Germline values: CDR1 DFQATT, CDR2 SNEGSKA (reference sequence). Trimming left V 5 bases short and J 6 bases short, with 11 bases between. The CDR3 DNA is TGCAGTGCTGGCACAGGGTCCAATGAGCAGTTCTTC. It yields the protein CSAGTGSNEQFF.

This clonotype was seen ten or more times. V is TRBV4-1 and J is TRBJ1-5; 10 nucleotides match TRBD1. After removal of 0 bases from V and 11 bases from J, the junction contained 13 bases not matched to a gene. Germline V gene sequence: CDR1 MGHRA, CDR2 YSYEKL. This CDR3 region has 17 residues. CDR3: CASSQERGDRGLRAQHF. Here the CDR3 DNA reads TGCGCCAGCAGCCAAGAGCGAGGGGACAGGGGCCTTAGGGCCCAGCATTTT.

This clonotype came up many times. The chain recombines TRBV29-1 with TRBJ2-5, with TRBD2 identical over 12 bases. V lost 5 bases, J lost 1 base, and 2 bases stayed unmatched. Germline CDR1 SQVTM, CDR2 ANQGSEA. The CDR3 has 14 residues. The CDR3 loop reads CSVPSGRAQETQYF. For the CDR3, the DNA is TGCAGCGTTCCTAGCGGGAGGGCCCAAGAGACCCAGTACTTC.

This clonotype came up many times. The genes are TRBV6-5 and TRBJ2-5, with D possibly matching TRBD2 (5 bases). Between the trimmed V and J ends, which lost 6 bases and 0 bases, there was a span of 17 bases. This CDR3 contains 16 residues. Germline V gene data show CDR1 as MNHEY and CDR2 as SVGAGI. CDR3 bases: TGTGCCAGCAGCACCCCGGCGTACGGGAACCAAGAGACCCAGTACTTC. Translation: CASSTPAYGNQETQYF.

Ten or more counts support this clonotype. The rearrangement uses TRBV11-2 and TRBJ2-1; D possibly matches TRBD1 or TRBD2 (7 bases each). This CDR3 has 17 residues. Trimming shortened V by 7 bases and J by 0 bases, and 19 bases separated the two germline ends. Per the germline V gene, CDR1 is SGHAT and CDR2 is FQNNGV. CDR3 sequence reads: CASTGGGGVYSYNEQFF. CDR3 coding DNA: TGTGCCAGCACCGGGGGAGGGGGCGTTTACTCCTACAATGAGCAGTTCTTC.

This clonotype was found many times. The chain is built from TRBV20-1 and TRBJ2-4, with D tentatively TRBD2 (5 bases). This CDR3 has 16 amino acids. V shed 3 bases and J shed 0 bases, with 15 bases lying between them. The germline V gene has CDR1 DFQATT and CDR2 SNEGSKA (reference sequence). CDR3 DNA: TGCAGTGCTAGGGCGCAAGAGCGGATAGCCAAAAACATTCAGTACTTC. The encoded protein is CSARAQERIAKNIQYF.

There are many counts of this clonotype. The rearrangement links TRBV7-9 to TRBJ2-3, with 7 positions matching TRBD2. The V segment lost 1 base and the J segment 2 bases; nucleotides outside the gene matches: 6. This CDR3 contains 16 residues. Germline V gene lookup returns CDR1 SEHNR and CDR2 FQNEAQ (reference sequence). The CDR3 reads CASSLGSSGPTDTQYF. In nucleotides, the CDR3 is TGTGCCAGCAGCTTAGGGTCTAGCGGCCCCACAGATACGCAGTATTTT.

This clonotype has at least ten counts. The CDR3 protein is CASSLEWGLGKNIQYF. As DNA, the CDR3 is TGCGCCAGCAGCTTGGAGTGGGGACTCGGCAAAAACATTCAGTACTTC. The chain has TRBV5-1 and TRBJ2-4; D is possibly TRBD2 (6 bases). The CDR3 is 16 amino acids. V was shortened by 0 bases and J by 3 bases, with 13 bases between the two germline ends. Germline-derived CDR1 and CDR2 are SGHRS and YFSETQ.

This clonotype appeared many times. This rearrangement joins TRBV27 to TRBJ2-7, with TRBD2 identical over 7 bases. The germline gives CDR1 MNHEY, CDR2 SMNVEV (reference sequence). This CDR3 spans 13 amino acids. With V trimmed by 5 bases and J by 2 bases, 3 bases remained unmatched. CDR3 residues: CASSPAGAYEQYF. The CDR3, as DNA: TGTGCCAGCAGTCCGGCGGGGGCCTACGAGCAGTACTTC.

The chain links TRBV20-1 to TRBJ2-5; 8 nucleotides agree with TRBD2. CDR1 and CDR2 (germline): DFQATT, SNEGSKA (reference sequence). V shed 1 base, J shed 3 bases, and the junction held 10 bases outside the gene matches. The CDR3 has 16 residues. In DNA form, the CDR3 reads TGCAGTGCTAGAGGCCGGGTAGCGGGGCAAGAAGAGACCCAGTACTTC. It specifies CSARGRVAGQEETQYF.

This clonotype was detected many times. The CDR3: CASSPSSTEAFF. CDR3 nucleotide sequence: TGTGCCAGCAGCCCAAGTAGCACTGAAGCTTTCTTT. The rearrangement uses TRBV3-1 and TRBJ1-1; no clear D gene. V was shortened by 4 bases and J by 4 bases, with 7 bases between the two germline ends. Germline CDR1 LGHDT, CDR2 YNNKEL (reference sequence). The CDR3 runs 12 residues. Full variable domain (outside the CDR3, taken from reference TRBV3-1 and TRBJ1-1): DTAVSQTPKYLVTQMGNDKSIKCEQNLGHDTMYWYKQDSKKFLKIMFSYNNKELIINETVPNRFSPKSPDKAHLNLHINSLELGDSAVYFCASSPSSTEAFFGQGTRLTVV.

This clonotype was detected many times. The gene calls are TRBV28 and TRBJ2-1, with 9 nucleotides matching TRBD1. The CDR3 is made up of 13 amino acids. Per the germline V gene, CDR1 is MDHEN and CDR2 is SYDVKM. J lost 6 bases, V lost 9 bases, and 6 bases had no gene match. The CDR3 sequence: CASRTGVSNEQFF. CDR3 sequence (DNA): TGTGCCAGTCGGACAGGGGTAAGCAATGAGCAGTTCTTC.

The sample holds many counts of this clonotype. The genes are TRBV5-1 and TRBJ2-1; the match to TRBD2 covers 9 bases. After removal of 6 bases from V and 9 bases from J, the junction contained 16 bases not matched to a gene. The CDR3 extends over 16 amino acids. The germline V gene encodes CDR1 SGHRS and CDR2 YFSETQ. The CDR3 protein is CASTRMGVVAGVEQFF. The DNA for the CDR3 is TGCGCCAGCACCCGAATGGGCGTGGTAGCGGGAGTTGAGCAGTTCTTC.